The sequence of this T cell receptor (beta chain) was determined in a study of shared clonotypes between healthy human individuals. The donors, healthy adults who were HIV-negative, had experienced no recent acute infections or vaccinations. CD45RA-negative memory and CD45RA+ naive subsets were split from the CD4+ cells. The germline CDR1 and CDR2 sequences are SQVTM and ANQGSEA. This CDR3 region has 13 residues. Trimming shortened V by 4 bases and J by 0 bases, and 9 bases separated the two germline ends. Note on this clone: Its target is not known.

Study-level results: Approximately 5% of naive CD4 clonotypes were shared across four donors.

Repertoires were generated with immunoSEQ multiplex PCR, while TCRdb's copy carries only in-frame clones and drops some. The sample has some 1 million clones, more than 65% seen once. This sequence joins TRBV29-1 and TRBJ1-1; D not resolved. The specimen sequenced was memory CD4+ T cells sorted from blood. As to subset: CD45RA-negative fraction. The sequence was obtained from a man aged 18 to 29 in good health. The CDR3 region has the DNA TGCAGCGTTGCCAATCGATTGAACACTGAAGCTTTCTTT. It yields the protein CSVANRLNTEAFF.